The 16 T cell receptor beta chains presented below share a single source sample, sequenced in a study of cytomegalovirus exposure and HLA in healthy donors. PCR involved 60 Vbeta and 13 Jbeta primers. Repertoires were generated with immunoSEQ multiplex PCR, while TCRdb's copy carries only in-frame clones and drops some. The data hold about 140,000 clones, with 73% observed a single time. Source material: PBMCs. The source is a woman aged 40 to 55 in good health and CMV-seronegative.

The sample holds a few counts of this clone. J is TRBJ1-1 and V is TRBV5-1, with 8 bases fitting TRBD1. This CDR3 has 15 amino acids. J lost 3 bases, V lost 0 bases, and 4 bases had no gene match. Germline V gene lookup returns CDR1 SGHRS and CDR2 YFSETQ. The CDR3 protein is CASSLGRGRDTEAFF. CDR3 nucleotides: TGCGCCAGCAGCTTGGGCAGGGGGCGCGACACTGAAGCTTTCTTT.

V is TRBV7-2 and J is TRBJ2-5; 7 bases are shared with TRBD1. The CDR3 totals 14 residues. Germline assignment: CDR1 SGHTA and CDR2 FQGNSA. The trim removed 4 bases at V and 3 bases at J, leaving 5 bases unmatched. The CDR3 region has the DNA TGTGCCAGCAGCTCGGCAGGGGGTAAAGAGACCCAGTACTTC. Its translation is CASSSAGGKETQYF. The variable domain in full, with the rest retrieved from reference TRBV7-2 and TRBJ2-5, is GAGVSQSPSNKVTEKGKDVELRCDPISGHTALYWYRQSLGQGLEFLIYFQGNSAPDKSGLPSDRFSAERTGGSVSTLTIQRTQQEDSAVYLCASSSAGGKETQYFGPGTRLLVL.

The V and J genes are TRBV6-5 and TRBJ1-5; D remains unclear. Germline lookup yields CDR1 MNHEY and CDR2 SVGAGI. CDR3 length equals 14 residues. V was pared by 8 bases and J by 0 bases, with 11 bases between. CDR3 region: CASAEDYSNQPQHF. The CDR3 DNA is TGTGCCAGCGCAGAAGATTATAGCAATCAGCCCCAGCATTTT.

This sequence joins TRBV7-9 and TRBJ2-3; 7 bases fit TRBD2. Trimming at V came to 5 bases and at J to 2 bases, leaving 10 bases not matched to a gene. The germline CDR1 and CDR2 sequences are SEHNR and FQNEAQ (reference sequence). The length of the CDR3 is 16 residues. CDR3 nucleotides: TGTGCCAGCAGCGGGGGTACCGGGACTATCACAGATACGCAGTATTTT. It specifies CASSGGTGTITDTQYF.

In the case of this clone: Within the sample, other DNA sequences also encode this same CDR3. This chain joins TRBV29-1 and TRBJ1-2; TRBD1 matches 7 bases. The CDR3 has 12 residues. The trim removed 7 bases at V and 2 bases at J, leaving 4 bases unmatched. Germline CDR1 SQVTM, CDR2 ANQGSEA. In DNA, the CDR3 is TGCAGCGCACAGACAGGGAACTATGGCTACACCTTC. As protein: CSAQTGNYGYTF.

This chain uses TRBV13 with TRBJ2-7, with 8 bases aligning to TRBD1. Germline V gene data show CDR1 as PRHDT and CDR2 as FYEKMQ (reference sequence). V lost 4 bases, J lost 3 bases, and 8 bases stayed unmatched. CDR3 length: 15 amino acids. This chain's CDR3 is CASSSRGQGYYEQYF. DNA of the CDR3: TGTGCCAGCAGCTCGCGCGGACAGGGTTACTACGAGCAGTACTTC.

The chain carries TRBV27 and TRBJ2-4, with 9 positions matching TRBD1. Unmatched junction bases numbered 3, after V lost 5 bases and J lost 7 bases. Germline assignment: CDR1 MNHEY and CDR2 SMNVEV (reference sequence). The CDR3 is 13 amino acids. In nucleotides, the CDR3 is TGTGCCAGCAGTGAAGGGACAGGGAACATTCAGTACTTC. This gives the protein CASSEGTGNIQYF.

V gene TRBV4-1 combines with J gene TRBJ2-7, with D maybe TRBD2 (5 bases). CDR1 is MGHRA and CDR2 is YSYEKL in the germline V gene. The CDR3 runs to 17 residues. V was clipped by 0 bases and J by 4 bases, with 19 bases between them. CDR3 loop: CASSQDPAGMPTYEQYF. The CDR3 DNA reads as TGCGCCAGCAGCCAAGACCCTGCCGGGATGCCCACGTACGAGCAGTACTTC.

The chain has TRBV14 and TRBJ1-1; 8 bases match TRBD1. Germline trimming cut 5 bases from V and 0 bases from J; bases unmatched to any gene: 8. Germline CDR1 SGHDN, CDR2 FVKESK. CDR3 length equals 16 residues. CDR3 bases: TGTGCCAGCAGCTCCGGGACAGGCTCAATGAACACTGAAGCTTTCTTT. Encoded protein: CASSSGTGSMNTEAFF.

The V gene is TRBV14, the J gene TRBJ1-1, with 8 bases aligning to TRBD1. The CDR3 length is 16 residues. Per germline, CDR1 SGHDN and CDR2 FVKESK. The ends lost 3 bases at V and 1 base at J; junction bases unmatched: 7. CDR3 loop: CASSHILGQGNTEAFF. CDR3 nucleotides: TGTGCCAGCAGCCACATACTCGGACAGGGGAACACTGAAGCTTTCTTT.

The chain joins TRBV5-4 to TRBJ1-2; 8 bases map to TRBD1. CDR1 and CDR2 (germline): SGHNT, YYREEE (reference sequence). The CDR3 spans 16 residues. The V segment lost 4 bases and the J segment 6 bases; nucleotides outside the gene matches: 14. The CDR3 bases are TGTGCCAGCAGCAACGATGAGACAGGGGCTTGGGATGGCTACACCTTC. The encoded protein is CASSNDETGAWDGYTF.

This chain uses TRBV5-1 with TRBJ2-5; no clear D. CDR1 and CDR2 from the germline V gene are SGHRS and YFSETQ. V lost 5 bases and J 5 bases, leaving 16 bases between the germline ends. CDR3 size: 14 residues. The CDR3 nucleotides read TGCGCCAGCAGTTCCCTCGGCAGGCAGGAGACCCAGTACTTC. It translates to CASSSLGRQETQYF.

The V and J genes are TRBV7-2 and TRBJ2-1; TRBD2 agrees at 10 bases. CDR3 size: 15 residues. Trimming took 5 bases from V and 5 from J; bases not matched to a gene: 6. Germline V lookup: CDR1 SGHTA, CDR2 FQGNSA. The CDR3 region is CASSPRTSGNNEQFF. The CDR3 DNA reads as TGTGCCAGCAGCCCTCGGACTAGCGGAAACAATGAGCAGTTCTTC.

The rearrangement links TRBV10-3 to TRBJ2-3, with D possibly TRBD1 on 5 matching bases. The V and J ends lost 4 bases and 4 bases respectively, with 15 bases between them. Germline CDR1 reads ENHRY; CDR2 reads SYGVKD. This CDR3 region has 15 residues. Written as DNA, the CDR3 is TGTGCCATCAGTGTGGGCAGGGATGGGGCAGATACGCAGTATTTT. This encodes CAISVGRDGADTQYF.

The genes are TRBV7-2 and TRBJ2-2; D is perhaps TRBD1 (5 bases). The ends were cut back, 0 bases at V and 4 bases at J, with 9 bases in the middle. The CDR3 is made up of 15 amino acids. The germline gives CDR1 SGHTA, CDR2 FQGNSA. DNA of the CDR3: TGTGCCAGCAGCTTAGCAGGCAGGGCCACCGGGGAGCTGTTTTTT. It is translated as CASSLAGRATGELFF.

The rearrangement joins TRBV29-1 to TRBJ1-5; no clear D gene. V was trimmed by 5 bases and J by 1 base, leaving 9 bases between them. The germline V gene has CDR1 SQVTM and CDR2 ANQGSEA. The CDR3 consists of 13 residues. The CDR3 sequence is CSVQDGSNQPQHF. CDR3 in DNA: TGCAGCGTTCAGGATGGAAGCAATCAGCCCCAGCATTTT. Complete variable domain (other parts from reference TRBV29-1 and TRBJ1-5): SAVISQKPSRDICQRGTSLTIQCQVDSQVTMMFWYRQQPGQSLTLIATANQGSEATYESGFVIDKFPISRPNLTFSTLTVSNMSPEDSSIYLCSVQDGSNQPQHFGDGTRLSIL.